The present T cell receptor (beta chain) was sequenced within a study of human T cells and chemical hapten exposure. Germline V lookup: CDR1 SQVTM, CDR2 ANQGSEA. The CDR3 has 12 amino acids. Trimming shortened V by 4 bases and J by 7 bases, and 14 bases separated the two germline ends. TCRdb called the RACE reads again in MiXCR, with one record for every CDR3 protein. The sample gives about 380,000 distinct CDR3 sequences, 5.1% of which show up once; just over 2.5% is in the top ten. This clonotype has a count of ten or more. Stated time point: pre-sensitization, week 0. Treatment given: therapeutic diphenylcyclopropenone sensitization with weekly scalp DPC.

The receptor comes from a woman aged 50 to 65 with alopecia areata. Some clones in this sample may be carry-over from other donors' samples. This chain uses TRBV29-1 with TRBJ2-7; D possibly corresponds to TRBD2 (7 bases). The input for sequencing was whole blood, taken in connection with sensitization to the hapten diphenylcyclopropenone (DPC). The CDR3 is CSVAPGGGEQYF. The CDR3 DNA is TGCAGCGTTGCCCCGGGGGGCGGTGAGCAGTACTTC.